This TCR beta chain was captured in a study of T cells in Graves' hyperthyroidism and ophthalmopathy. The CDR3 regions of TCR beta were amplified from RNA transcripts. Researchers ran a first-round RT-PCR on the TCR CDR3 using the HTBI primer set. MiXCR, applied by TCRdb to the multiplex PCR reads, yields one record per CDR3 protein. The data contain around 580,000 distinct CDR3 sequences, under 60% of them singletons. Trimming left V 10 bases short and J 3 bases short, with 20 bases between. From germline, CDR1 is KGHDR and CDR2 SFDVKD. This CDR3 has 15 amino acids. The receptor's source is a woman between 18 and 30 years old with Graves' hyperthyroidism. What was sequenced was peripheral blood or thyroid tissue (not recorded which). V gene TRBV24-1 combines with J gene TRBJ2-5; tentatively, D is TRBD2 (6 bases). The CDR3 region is CATGERVSYKETQYF. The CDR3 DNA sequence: TGTGCCACGGGAGAGCGGGTGAGCTATAAAGAGACCCAGTACTTC.